The rows below give T cell receptor beta chains drawn from one sample of a study of PD-1 blockade in classical Hodgkin lymphoma. Method: immunoSEQ multiplex PCR; TCRdb's copy keeps in-frame clones and lacks some. The profile shows over 8,500 clones, about four fifths of them singletons. Here the sequenced sample was CD4+ T cells from blood, taken at baseline. All receptors come from a human donor with classical Hodgkin lymphoma. CDR3s include the opening cysteine and the closing phenylalanine or tryptophan. The D gene is left open where the match is weak. Clone size is stated in some rows and not others, as once, few, many or a class when expanded.

V	J	size	D	DNA	CDR3
TRBV7-8	TRBJ1-1	-	-	TGTGCCAGCAGCTTAATACAGAACACTGAAGCTTTCTTT	CASSLIQNTEAFF
TRBV7-9	TRBJ2-3	few	TRBD2	TGTGCCAGCAGCCTAGCGGGGCCTCTCACAGATACGCAGTATTTT	CASSLAGPLTDTQYF
TRBV4-1	TRBJ2-7	-	-	TGCGCCAGCAGCCAAGCGTCTAGCAGTACCTACGAGCAGTACTTC	CASSQASSSTYEQYF
TRBV2	TRBJ2-7	-	-	TGTGCCAGCAGTAAAACAAGTTACGAGCAGTACTTC	CASSKTSYEQYF
TRBV18	TRBJ2-1	-	TRBD2	TGTGCCAGCTCACCATTCGCTAGCGGGAGCTCCTACAATGAGCAGTTCTTC	CASSPFASGSSYNEQFF
TRBV11-2	TRBJ1-1	-	-	TGTGCCAGCAGCTTAGGTCCGAACACTGAAGCTTTCTTT	CASSLGPNTEAFF
TRBV7-9	TRBJ2-7	-	TRBD2	TGTGCCAGCAGCTTAGCTAGCGGGAGGGCCTACGAGCAGTACTTC	CASSLASGRAYEQYF
TRBV6-1	TRBJ2-7	-	-	TGTGCCAGCAGTGAAGCGCGGAAGTCCTACGAGCAGTACTTC	CASSEARKSYEQYF
TRBV6-1	TRBJ2-3	once	-	TGTGCCAGCAGCCCGACCTCTAAAGGCGATACGCAGTATTTT	CASSPTSKGDTQYF
TRBV9	TRBJ2-1	-	-	TGTGCCAGCAGCCTCCGAACCCGCGATGAGCAGTTCTTC	CASSLRTRDEQFF
TRBV6-1	TRBJ1-2	-	-	TGTGCCAGCAGTCCGACAGGCCCGTCTAACTATGGCTACACCTTC	CASSPTGPSNYGYTF
TRBV9	TRBJ2-1	-	TRBD2	TGTGCCAGCAGCCCCCGGACTAGCGTGCATGAGCAGTTCTTC	CASSPRTSVHEQFF
TRBV6-1	TRBJ1-3	-	-	TGTGCCAGCAGTGAAGCGATTGGGGTCACCATATATTTT	CASSEAIGVTIYF
TRBV6-1	TRBJ2-5	-	-	TGTGCCAGCAGTGAAGTTCCGAGGGAGACCCAGTACTTC	CASSEVPRETQYF
TRBV19	TRBJ1-3	-	-	TGTGCCAGTAGTACAAACTCTGGAAACACCATATATTTT	CASSTNSGNTIYF
TRBV19	TRBJ1-1	-	TRBD1	TGTGCCAGTAGTAGAGGACAGGGGTTAGAAGCTTTCTTT	CASSRGQGLEAFF
TRBV11-2	TRBJ2-7	-	-	TGTGCCAGCAGCTTAGAGGGGCCTTGGGAGGACGAGCAGTACTTC	CASSLEGPWEDEQYF
TRBV6-5	TRBJ2-3	once	-	TGTGCCAGTACCGCAGGGGTGACAGATACGCAGTATTTT	CASTAGVTDTQYF
TRBV5-1	TRBJ2-3	-	-	TGCGCCAGCAGCTTGGGGGAGACCCGTACGCAGTATTTT	CASSLGETRTQYF
TRBV4-1	TRBJ1-1	-	TRBD1	TGCGCCAGCAGCCAGACTCGGGACAGGCCGAACACTGAAGCTTTCTTT	CASSQTRDRPNTEAFF
TRBV28	TRBJ1-5	-	-	TGTGCCAGCAGTTTCTCGACCCGAGGCAATCAGCCCCAGCATTTT	CASSFSTRGNQPQHF
TRBV5-5	TRBJ2-7	once	-	TGTGCCAGCAGCTTGAAGGACTTGCCAGTCTACGAGCAGTACTTC	CASSLKDLPVYEQYF
TRBV15	TRBJ2-6	-	-	TGTGCCACCAGCAGCTCTGGGGCCAACGTCCTGACTTTC	CATSSSGANVLTF
TRBV21-1	TRBJ1-2	-	-	TGTGCCAGCAGCAAAGGTGGTCAGTCCTTC	CASSKGGQSF
TRBV5-1	TRBJ2-6	-	-	TGCGCCAGCAGCCAGCCGTCTGGGGCCAACGTCCTGACTTTC	CASSQPSGANVLTF
TRBV9	TRBJ2-2	few	-	TGTGCCAGCAGCGTAGCTACTAGGGGCGGGGAGCTGTTTTTT	CASSVATRGGELFF